This TCR beta chain was captured by sequencing in a study of OX40 agonist ivuxolimab in advanced cancers. Across the whole study: Cancers in dose escalation were hepatocellular, melanoma, renal cell and head and neck. Under the entry rules, prior anti-PD-1, anti-PD-L1 or anti-CTLA-4 therapy was allowed, and around 40% had some. Study results and caveats: Expanded peripheral T cells had an undetermined antigen specificity. Expanded clones were, on average, more numerous among CD8+ T cells than CD4+.

CDR1 and CDR2 (germline): SGHVS, FNYEAQ. The CDR3 runs to 15 residues. The ends lost 6 bases at V and 3 bases at J; junction bases unmatched: 7. TCRdb keeps only in-frame clones here, not all; method: immunoSEQ multiplex PCR. This table holds 20,000 to 25,000 clones, approximately 82% found once. As for this clone: Its antigen is undetermined.

The rearrangement links TRBV7-6 to TRBJ2-3, with TRBD2 matching over 9 bases. The sample consisted of CD4+ or CD8+ T cells sorted from blood, taken in a trial of the OX40 agonist ivuxolimab. The TCR was taken from an adult with an advanced solid tumor such as melanoma, head and neck, liver or kidney cancer. CDR3 protein: CASRSGGGVTDTQYF. The CDR3 bases are TGTGCCAGCAGAAGCGGCGGGGGGGTTACAGATACGCAGTATTTT.